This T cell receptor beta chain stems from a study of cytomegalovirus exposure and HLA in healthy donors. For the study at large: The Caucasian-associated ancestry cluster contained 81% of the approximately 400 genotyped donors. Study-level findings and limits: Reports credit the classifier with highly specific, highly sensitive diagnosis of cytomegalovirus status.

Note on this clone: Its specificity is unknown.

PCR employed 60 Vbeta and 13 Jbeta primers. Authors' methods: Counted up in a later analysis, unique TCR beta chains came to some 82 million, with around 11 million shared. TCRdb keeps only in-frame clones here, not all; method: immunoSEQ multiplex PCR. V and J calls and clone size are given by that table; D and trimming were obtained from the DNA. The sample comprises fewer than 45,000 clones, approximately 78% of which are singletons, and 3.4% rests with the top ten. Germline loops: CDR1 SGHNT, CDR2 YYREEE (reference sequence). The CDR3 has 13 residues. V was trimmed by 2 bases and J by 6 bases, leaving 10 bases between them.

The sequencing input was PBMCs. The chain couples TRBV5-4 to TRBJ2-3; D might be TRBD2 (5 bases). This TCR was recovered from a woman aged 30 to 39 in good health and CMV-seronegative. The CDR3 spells CASSFFGGDTQYF. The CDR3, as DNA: TGTGCCAGCAGCTTTTTCGGCGGGGATACGCAGTATTTT.